These 23 T cell receptor beta chains were sequenced from one sample in a study of cytomegalovirus exposure and HLA in healthy donors. This table comes from immunoSEQ multiplex PCR, and its TCRdb copy is limited to in-frame clones, with some not included. The table records over 50,000 clones, 90% to 97% of them present only once. The sequenced sample consisted of PBMCs. The receptors stem from a woman aged 18-30 years in good health and CMV-seronegative.

In its sample, this clone was seen a few times. This chain connects TRBV25-1 to TRBJ2-1; TRBD2 matches at 8 bases. J was trimmed by 2 bases and V by 4 bases; bases with no gene match: 13. The CDR3 is 18 residues long. Germline values: CDR1 MGHDK, CDR2 SYGVNS. In DNA, the CDR3 is TGTGCCAGCAGTGGGAGCAGGAGCGGGAGATCGGCCTACAATGAGCAGTTCTTC. This translates into CASSGSRSGRSAYNEQFF.

In regard to this clone: The sample holds other DNA sequences that translate to the same CDR3. This rearrangement joins TRBV4-1 to TRBJ1-5; the D is unclear. CDR3 length: 15 amino acids. V was clipped by 1 base and J by 0 bases, with 7 bases between them. CDR1 is MGHRA, CDR2 YSYEKL, per germline. The CDR3 sequence is CASSQAEYSNQPQHF. The CDR3, as DNA: TGCGCCAGCAGCCAAGCGGAGTATAGCAATCAGCCCCAGCATTTT.

The rearrangement uses TRBV4-1 and TRBJ2-3; D might be TRBD2 (5 bases). The germline V gene has CDR1 MGHRA and CDR2 YSYEKL. CDR3 size: 17 residues. V was pared by 0 bases and J by 5 bases, with 18 bases between. CDR3 sequence: CASSQEVSGGRGDTQYF. The CDR3 nucleotides are TGCGCCAGCAGCCAAGAGGTGAGCGGAGGCCGAGGAGATACGCAGTATTTT.

V is TRBV28 and J is TRBJ2-5, with TRBD1 matching 10 bases. This CDR3 is built from 14 residues. Germline lookup yields CDR1 MDHEN and CDR2 SYDVKM. The V and J ends lost 8 bases and 5 bases, in that order; junction bases with no gene match: 8. The chain's CDR3 is CASGGDRGLETQYF. The CDR3 DNA reads TGTGCCAGCGGTGGGGACAGGGGTTTGGAGACCCAGTACTTC.

The rearrangement uses TRBV11-2 and TRBJ2-1; 8 bases align to TRBD2. V trimming: 2 bases; J trimming: 5 bases; junction bases outside the gene matches: 5. CDR3 length: 15 residues. The V gene's germline CDR1 is SGHAT and CDR2 FQNNGV. The CDR3 is CASSLFSGADNEQFF. The CDR3 DNA follows: TGTGCCAGCAGCTTATTTAGCGGGGCCGACAATGAGCAGTTCTTC.

V is TRBV18 and J is TRBJ2-5, with 10 bases identical to TRBD2. Unmatched junction bases numbered 9, after V lost 0 bases and J lost 5 bases. CDR1 and CDR2 (germline): KGHSH, LQKENI. The CDR3 is 17 amino acids. The CDR3 spells CASSPPGLAGALETQYF. CDR3 DNA sequence: TGTGCCAGCTCACCACCTGGGCTAGCGGGAGCGTTGGAGACCCAGTACTTC. Using reference TRBV18 and TRBJ2-5 for the parts outside the CDR3, the full variable domain is NAGVMQNPRHLVRRRGQEARLRCSPMKGHSHVYWYRQLPEEGLKFMVYLQKENIIDESGMPKERFSAEFPKEGPSILRIQQVVRGDSAAYFCASSPPGLAGALETQYFGPGTRLLVL.

V and J are TRBV18 and TRBJ2-1, with D tentatively TRBD1 (5 bases). Germline V gives CDR1 KGHSH, CDR2 LQKENI. V was shortened by 8 bases and J by 5 bases, with 13 bases between the two germline ends. This CDR3 spans 13 amino acids. For the CDR3, the DNA is TGTGCCAGCACAGGCGGTGCCAACAATGAGCAGTTCTTC. Its translation: CASTGGANNEQFF.

The rearrangement joins TRBV11-2 to TRBJ2-7; 9 nucleotides align to TRBD1. Trimming removed 5 bases from V and 3 bases from J; junction bases left unmatched: 5. The CDR3 runs 14 residues. In germline, CDR1 is SGHAT, CDR2 FQNNGV. CDR3 sequence (DNA): TGTGCCAGCAGCCTACGGGACAGGGACTACGAGCAGTACTTC. Encoded protein: CASSLRDRDYEQYF.

The chain carries TRBV28 and TRBJ2-5, with 11 bases aligning to TRBD2. CDR1 MDHEN and CDR2 SYDVKM come from the germline V gene. The CDR3 consists of 16 residues. Germline trimming cut 6 bases from V and 0 bases from J; bases unmatched to any gene: 6. CDR3 nucleotides: TGTGCCAGCAGCCCCCGACTAGCGGGGTACCAAGAGACCCAGTACTTC. Protein sequence: CASSPRLAGYQETQYF.

The chain has TRBV19 and TRBJ1-1; D is perhaps TRBD1 (5 bases). Germline CDR1 LNHDA, CDR2 SQIVND (reference sequence). The CDR3 contains 14 residues. V dropped 7 bases and J dropped 5 bases, with 17 bases sitting between them. The CDR3 DNA reads as TGTGCCAGTACCCGCGGGGGGGTGAGAACTGAAGCTTTCTTT. This encodes CASTRGGVRTEAFF.

V gene TRBV30 combines with J gene TRBJ1-1; tentative D call: TRBD1 (5 bases). Trimming cost V 6 bases and J 10 bases, with 15 bases left between them. Germline V lookup: CDR1 GTSNPN, CDR2 SVGIG (reference sequence). This CDR3 region has 11 residues. Here the CDR3 reads CACGWGVGAFF. The CDR3 nucleotides read TGTGCCTGTGGATGGGGGGTGGGAGCTTTCTTT.

This chain's CDR3 is CASSLVARQFF. CDR3 nucleotide sequence: TGTGCCAGCAGCTTAGTTGCGAGGCAGTTCTTC. V gene TRBV11-2 combines with J gene TRBJ2-1; D ambiguous. The CDR3 extends over 11 amino acids. Germline CDR1 SGHAT, CDR2 FQNNGV. V lost 1 base and J lost 12, with 7 bases in between.

The chain has TRBV11-2 and TRBJ2-5, with TRBD2 identical over 11 bases. This CDR3 has 16 residues. Trimming at V came to 5 bases and at J to 4 bases, leaving 9 bases not matched to a gene. Germline CDR1 SGHAT, CDR2 FQNNGV. The CDR3 sequence is CASSHPLAGGGETQYF. Here the CDR3 DNA reads TGTGCCAGCAGCCACCCTTTAGCGGGGGGGGGAGAGACCCAGTACTTC.

The gene calls are TRBV7-2 and TRBJ2-7; D is unclear. Deletions cut 1 base from V and 2 bases from J, with 6 bases between. This CDR3 has 13 residues. Germline CDR1 and CDR2: SGHTA and FQGNSA. CDR3 nucleotide sequence: TGTGCCAGCAGCTTAGGCAGGCCCTACGAGCAGTACTTC. This encodes CASSLGRPYEQYF. The full variable domain, its missing parts supplied by reference TRBV7-2 and TRBJ2-7, is GAGVSQSPSNKVTEKGKDVELRCDPISGHTALYWYRQSLGQGLEFLIYFQGNSAPDKSGLPSDRFSAERTGGSVSTLTIQRTQQEDSAVYLCASSLGRPYEQYFGPGTRLTVT.

This chain uses TRBV29-1 with TRBJ2-6; a weak D match, TRBD2 (5 bases). V was cut by 8 bases and J by 5 bases, with 13 bases left in between. From germline, CDR1 is SQVTM and CDR2 ANQGSEA. There are 13 residues in the CDR3. DNA for the CDR3: TGCAGCACCACCGACGGGAGGGCCAACGTCCTGACTTTC. Translation: CSTTDGRANVLTF.

The V and J genes are TRBV13 and TRBJ2-3, with D possibly being TRBD2 (6 bases). The CDR3 is made up of 14 amino acids. V was trimmed by 5 bases and J by 4 bases, leaving 13 bases between them. CDR1 is PRHDT and CDR2 is FYEKMQ in the germline V gene (reference sequence). The CDR3 here is CASSGGVPPDTQYF. The CDR3 bases are TGTGCCAGCAGCGGAGGGGTCCCTCCAGATACGCAGTATTTT. Full variable domain (outside the CDR3, taken from reference TRBV13 and TRBJ2-3): AAGVIQSPRHLIKEKRETATLKCYPIPRHDTVYWYQQGPGQDPQFLISFYEKMQSDKGSIPDRFSAQQFSDYHSELNMSSLELGDSALYFCASSGGVPPDTQYFGPGTRLTVL.

The V call is TRBV4-2, the J call TRBJ2-5, with TRBD1 as a possible D gene (5 bases). The CDR3 contains 17 residues. Germline assignment: CDR1 LGHNA and CDR2 YNFKEQ. V was cut by 4 bases and J by 4 bases, with 22 bases left in between. The CDR3 nucleotides are TGTGCCAGCAGCCGGACGCCCGGGTACTCAAGGGGAGAGACCCAGTACTTC. This gives the protein CASSRTPGYSRGETQYF.

This chain joins TRBV13 and TRBJ1-2, with 8 nucleotides matching TRBD1. Germline V lookup: CDR1 PRHDT, CDR2 FYEKMQ (reference sequence). With 4 bases clipped from V and 7 bases from J, the junction kept 11 bases outside the gene matches. The length of the CDR3 is 15 residues. This chain's CDR3 is CASSSLPSRGLGYTF. DNA for the CDR3: TGTGCCAGCAGCTCCCTTCCGAGCAGGGGGCTTGGCTACACCTTC.

The rearrangement uses TRBV30 and TRBJ2-2, with a tentative D call TRBD2 (6 bases). CDR1 is GTSNPN and CDR2 is SVGIG in the germline V gene (reference sequence). The CDR3 totals 16 residues. Trimming left V 3 bases short and J 2 bases short, with 16 bases between. The DNA for the CDR3 is TGTGCCTGGAGCGCCGGGACTTCAGCTAACACCGGGGAGCTGTTTTTT. It codes for CAWSAGTSANTGELFF. The whole variable domain, remainder taken from reference TRBV30 and TRBJ2-2, is SQTIHQWPATLVQPVGSPLSLECTVEGTSNPNLYWYRQAAGRGLQLLFYSVGIGQISSEVPQNLSASRPQDRQFILSSKKLLLSDSGFYLCAWSAGTSANTGELFFGEGSRLTVL.

The chain is built from TRBV28 and TRBJ2-7; TRBD1 matches 9 bases. Germline CDR1 MDHEN, CDR2 SYDVKM. The CDR3 is made up of 15 amino acids. V shed 2 bases and J 9 bases; nucleotides not matched to a gene: 11. The DNA for the CDR3 is TGTGCCAGCAGTTTACCGGGACAGGGAGGTTTCGGGCAGTACTTC. It specifies CASSLPGQGGFGQYF.

The V gene is TRBV18, the J gene TRBJ1-1; 7 bases align to TRBD1. The CDR3 runs to 16 residues. Germline assignment: CDR1 KGHSH and CDR2 LQKENI. Trimming took 1 base from V and 1 from J; bases not matched to a gene: 6. In DNA, the CDR3 is TGTGCCAGCTCACCACGACAGGGTGGGAGGAACACTGAAGCTTTCTTT. Residues: CASSPRQGGRNTEAFF.

The V gene is TRBV11-3, the J gene TRBJ2-2; perhaps TRBD2 as D (5 bases). The germline V gene encodes CDR1 SGHNT and CDR2 YENEEA. This CDR3 spans 16 amino acids. Deletions cut 3 bases from V and 3 bases from J, with 14 bases between. CDR3 sequence reads: CASSFRRGGYTGELFF. CDR3 bases: TGTGCCAGCAGCTTTAGGAGAGGCGGGTACACCGGGGAGCTGTTTTTT.

The V gene is TRBV29-1, the J gene TRBJ2-1; 10 nucleotides match TRBD2. Germline CDR1 is SQVTM and CDR2 is ANQGSEA. V was pared by 4 bases and J by 10 bases, with 7 bases of the junction left unmatched. There are 13 residues in the CDR3. The CDR3 reads CSVGLAGALEQFF. DNA for the CDR3: TGCAGCGTTGGTCTAGCGGGGGCCTTGGAGCAGTTCTTC.